The source of this T cell receptor beta chain is a study of blood T cells in healthy people across ages. The authors ran a second PCR of roughly 6 to 11 cycles using a sample-barcoded 5' primer and a J-beta primer mix. TCRdb reprocessed the 5' RACE reads with MiXCR, giving one entry per CDR3 protein. The data show hundreds of thousands of distinct CDR3 sequences, roughly 53% seen once. Germline V gene sequence: CDR1 SNHLY, CDR2 FYNNEI. The CDR3 spans 15 residues. Trimming at V came to 4 bases and at J to 8 bases, leaving 6 bases not matched to a gene. Sequenced: blood. V and J are TRBV2 and TRBJ2-1, with 12 bases lining up with TRBD2. This clonotype was sampled from a man in his 60s in good health. CDR3 loop: CASSVGLAGSYEQFF. The DNA of the CDR3 is TGTGCCAGCAGTGTAGGACTAGCGGGGTCCTATGAGCAGTTCTTC.